The 3 T cell receptor beta chains below were found in one sample sequenced in a study of T-cell reconstitution after alpha-beta-depleted transplantation in children. Unique molecular identifiers were used in preparing the TCRbeta library. MiXCR was run by TCRdb on the PCR reads, yielding one entry per CDR3 protein. The sample includes around 800,000 distinct CDR3 sequences, about 16% seen only once; the top ten take roughly 5%. The material sequenced was PBMCs, mostly from graft donor cells, taken 360 days after TCRalphabeta/CD19-depleted stem cell transplant. The receptors shown here come from a male patient aged 10 to 17 who had a stem cell transplant for acute lymphoblastic leukemia, so the T cells may come from the graft donor.

This clonotype was recorded only once. One base away lies a much larger clone, so this may be a sequencing read error. This CDR3 fails to terminate in the conserved phenylalanine or tryptophan, so it likely reflects a read error. The rearrangement links TRBV29-1 to TRBJ2-7, with D perhaps matching TRBD1 (5 bases). The CDR3 sequence is 11 residues long. Germline CDR1 reads SQVTM; CDR2 reads ANQGSEA. Trimming stripped 6 bases from V and 10 bases from J, with 16 bases between. CDR3 sequence (DNA): TGCAGCGTAGCGCTTCGACAGACACAGTACTAC. Encoded protein: CSVALRQTQYY.

The rearrangement joins TRBV7-2 to TRBJ2-1; TRBD1 agrees at 7 bases. Germline CDR1 SGHTA, CDR2 FQGNSA. The CDR3 covers 12 residues. V lost 5 bases and J lost 13; bases outside the gene matches: 8. CDR3: CASSKPGQTQFF. DNA of the CDR3: TGTGCCAGCAGCAAGCCGGGACAGACTCAGTTCTTC.

This chain uses TRBV4-1 with TRBJ2-6; either TRBD1 or TRBD2 may supply D (6 bases each). Germline CDR1 is MGHRA and CDR2 is YSYEKL. The germline V and J ends were trimmed by 1 base and 3 bases, with 10 bases remaining between them. The CDR3 runs 16 residues. The CDR3, as DNA: TGCGCCAGCAGCCAAGTGGCGGGACATGGGGCCAACGTCCTGACTTTC. This gives the protein CASSQVAGHGANVLTF.